This T cell receptor beta chain was captured in a study of T cell responses to AZD1222 COVID-19 vaccine. Study-level information: Pooling covered second doses at about 4 or about 12 weeks. Study-wide results and caveats: A reported finding is that nearly half of spike-specific TCRs target unmutated variant regions. All repertoire sampling was performed exclusively after the peak T cell response.

As to this clone: The antigen remains undetermined.

Between the trimmed V and J ends, which lost 5 bases and 1 base, there was a span of 15 bases. CDR3 length equals 15 residues. Germline V gives CDR1 SGHVS, CDR2 FQNEAQ. Generated by immunoSEQ multiplex PCR, the TCRdb table keeps only in-frame clones and is missing some. The data hold 100,000 to 150,000 clones, with roughly 90% observed a single time. Sequencing used peripheral blood, obtained on day 0 of AZD1222 vaccination. This chain joins TRBV7-8 and TRBJ2-7; possibly TRBD1 for D (5 bases). The sequence was collected from an adult in good health. The CDR3 sequence is CASSPFAGRSYEQYF. The CDR3 bases are TGTGCCAGCAGCCCTTTCGCAGGGCGGTCCTACGAGCAGTACTTC.